A single sample gave rise to the 6 T cell receptor beta chains below, sequenced in a study of cytomegalovirus exposure and HLA in healthy donors. PCR employed 60 Vbeta and 13 Jbeta primers. The table came from immunoSEQ multiplex PCR; TCRdb's copy has only in-frame clones and leaves some out. The repertoire holds 100,000 to 150,000 clones, with approximately 71% as singletons. What was sequenced was PBMCs. These receptors were collected from a woman aged 45-59 years in good health and CMV-seronegative.

V usage is TRBV5-4 and J usage is TRBJ2-1, with 10 bases matching TRBD1. Germline loops: CDR1 SGHNT, CDR2 YYREEE (reference sequence). The CDR3 is 15 amino acids. J was trimmed by 6 bases and V by 0 bases; bases with no gene match: 3. In DNA form, the CDR3 reads TGTGCCAGCAGCTTGGGGGGACAGGGGATCAATGAGCAGTTCTTC. It yields the protein CASSLGGQGINEQFF.

In the case of this clone: The junction differs from germline at one of its ends, possibly a read error. This sample includes further DNA sequences coding for the same CDR3. The genes are TRBV7-2 and TRBJ2-1, with D tentatively TRBD1 (6 bases). The CDR3 sequence is 15 residues long. CDR1 is SGHTA and CDR2 is FQGNSA in the germline V gene. DNA for the CDR3: TGTGCCAGCAGACCTGACAGGAGCTCCTACAACGAGCAGTTCTTC. Its translation is CASRPDRSSYNEQFF.

V gene TRBV9 combines with J gene TRBJ2-7, with 9 bases identical to TRBD2. In germline, CDR1 is SGDLS, CDR2 YYNGEE. The CDR3 runs to 14 residues. The V segment lost 4 bases and the J segment 2 bases; nucleotides outside the gene matches: 4. The CDR3 is CASSNSGSPYEQYF. DNA for the CDR3: TGTGCCAGCAGCAATAGCGGGAGTCCCTACGAGCAGTACTTC.

The V gene is TRBV10-3, the J gene TRBJ1-5; D is perhaps TRBD1 (5 bases). Trimming cost V 6 bases and J 7 bases, with 16 bases left between them. The CDR3 covers 14 residues. Germline CDR1 reads ENHRY; CDR2 reads SYGVKD. CDR3 DNA sequence: TGTGCCATCAGAGCCGGGACGGAGGGCCAGCCCCAGCATTTT. Protein product: CAIRAGTEGQPQHF.

The genes are TRBV6-6 and TRBJ2-7; TRBD2 agrees at 8 bases. This CDR3 has 13 residues. The V segment lost 6 bases and the J segment 5 bases; nucleotides outside the gene matches: 6. Germline assignment: CDR1 MNHNY and CDR2 SVGAGI (reference sequence). The CDR3 loop reads CASSPGGIDEQYF. Here the CDR3 DNA reads TGTGCCAGCAGCCCGGGGGGGATTGACGAGCAGTACTTC.

The genes are TRBV19 and TRBJ1-2; D may be TRBD1 (5 bases). The V gene's germline CDR1 is LNHDA and CDR2 SQIVND (reference sequence). V lost 10 bases to trimming and J lost 3 bases, with 18 bases between them. The CDR3 is 14 residues long. CDR3 sequence: CATSSQGRDYGYTF. CDR3 DNA: TGTGCCACCTCCTCCCAGGGCCGGGACTATGGCTACACCTTC.